The 27 T cell receptor beta chains presented below share a single source sample, sequenced in a study of shared clonotypes between healthy human individuals. Produced via immunoSEQ multiplex PCR; TCRdb's table is partial and in-frame only. The sample holds a few million clones, about 92% seen once. Specimen: naive CD4+ T cells from PBMCs. Stated subset: CD45RA+ positively selected. The receptors were sampled from a man between 18 and 35 years old in good health. Some clones in this sample may be carry-over from other donors' samples.

This rearrangement joins TRBV2 to TRBJ1-2; D unresolved. Germline lookup yields CDR1 SNHLY and CDR2 FYNNEI. The CDR3 covers 13 residues. Trimming pared 3 bases from V and 7 bases from J, leaving 12 bases between. CDR3 residues: CASSEAALGGYTF. CDR3 DNA sequence: TGTGCCAGCAGTGAGGCGGCATTAGGTGGCTACACCTTC.

The rearrangement uses TRBV30 and TRBJ2-7; TRBD2 matches 10 bases. The CDR3 sequence is 17 residues long. V was pared by 4 bases and J by 6 bases, with 18 bases of the junction left unmatched. Germline values: CDR1 GTSNPN, CDR2 SVGIG (reference sequence). CDR3 in amino acids: CAWNPIGGLAGAGEQYF. In DNA form, the CDR3 reads TGTGCCTGGAACCCAATCGGGGGGCTAGCGGGAGCGGGCGAGCAGTACTTC.

J is TRBJ2-4 and V is TRBV4-1, with 9 bases that match TRBD2. The CDR3 spans 19 residues. Per the germline V gene, CDR1 is MGHRA and CDR2 is YSYEKL. Unmatched junction bases numbered 12, after V lost 0 bases and J lost 3 bases. CDR3 region: CASSQEVAGAKRGKNIQYF. The CDR3 coding sequence is TGCGCCAGCAGCCAAGAGGTAGCGGGAGCGAAAAGGGGCAAAAACATTCAGTACTTC.

This clone showed up just once. The CDR3 protein is CASSVVGQISTDTQYF. The CDR3 DNA reads as TGTGCCAGCAGCGTAGTCGGCCAGATTAGCACAGATACGCAGTATTTT. V gene TRBV9 combines with J gene TRBJ2-3; no clear D gene. Trimming shortened V by 0 bases and J by 0 bases, and 11 bases separated the two germline ends. Germline loops: CDR1 SGDLS, CDR2 YYNGEE. CDR3 length: 16 residues.

The CDR3: CASSHGRDSLNTEAFF. DNA for the CDR3: TGTGCCAGCAGCCACGGCCGGGACAGCCTCAACACTGAAGCTTTCTTT. This sequence joins TRBV4-2 and TRBJ1-1, with 7 bases identical to TRBD1. Germline V gene sequence: CDR1 LGHNA, CDR2 YNFKEQ. With 3 bases clipped from V and 2 bases from J, the junction kept 9 bases outside the gene matches. CDR3 size: 16 residues.

The CDR3 reads CASSNGLAGKYEQYF. CDR3 bases: TGTGCCAGTAGTAACGGACTAGCGGGAAAATACGAGCAGTACTTC. This sequence joins TRBV19 and TRBJ2-7, with 12 bases matching TRBD2. The V gene's germline CDR1 is LNHDA and CDR2 SQIVND (reference sequence). The CDR3 consists of 15 residues. Germline trimming cut 4 bases from V and 4 bases from J; bases unmatched to any gene: 5.

This rearrangement joins TRBV5-1 to TRBJ1-1; D is possibly TRBD1 (6 bases). With 2 bases removed from V and 4 bases from J, the gap between germline ends came to 18 bases. CDR3 length: 16 residues. Germline V CDR1 and CDR2: SGHRS, YFSETQ. The CDR3: CASSLNRDTVSTEAFF. The CDR3 DNA is TGCGCCAGCAGCTTAAACCGGGACACCGTTTCCACTGAAGCTTTCTTT.

The V gene is TRBV5-1, the J gene TRBJ2-7; 8 bases match TRBD1. The germline V gene has CDR1 SGHRS and CDR2 YFSETQ. Losses at the gene ends were 5 bases for V and 5 bases for J; bases not matched to a gene: 9. This CDR3 is built from 14 residues. The CDR3 loop is CASRSDRGWDEQYF. CDR3 nucleotide sequence: TGCGCCAGCAGATCTGACAGGGGCTGGGACGAGCAGTACTTC.

The chain carries TRBV9 and TRBJ2-7; weak D call: TRBD2 (6 bases). The ends were cut back, 0 bases at V and 2 bases at J, with 9 bases in the middle. The CDR3 sequence is 14 residues long. Germline lookup yields CDR1 SGDLS and CDR2 YYNGEE. The CDR3 spells CASSVVEGTYEQYF. The CDR3 coding sequence is TGTGCCAGCAGCGTAGTGGAGGGAACCTACGAGCAGTACTTC.

J is TRBJ1-2 and V is TRBV6-5; TRBD1 matches 10 bases. Trimming at V came to 5 bases and at J to 5 bases, leaving 8 bases not matched to a gene. The CDR3 sequence is 15 residues long. Germline assignment: CDR1 MNHEY and CDR2 SVGAGI. CDR3 residues: CASSRYRTGGYGYTF. The CDR3 coding sequence is TGTGCCAGCAGTCGATATAGGACAGGGGGATATGGCTACACCTTC.

The sample holds one count of this clone. The chain links TRBV5-1 to TRBJ2-5; TRBD2 agrees at 8 bases. Germline CDR1 reads SGHRS; CDR2 reads YFSETQ. The trim removed 4 bases at V and 5 bases at J, leaving 7 bases unmatched. This CDR3 has 14 residues. CDR3 protein: CASSQGLGRETQYF. The CDR3 DNA follows: TGCGCCAGCAGCCAGGGACTAGGTCGGGAGACCCAGTACTTC.

This clone showed up just once. The chain recombines TRBV27 with TRBJ2-3; 9 bases align to TRBD2. V lost 2 bases to trimming and J lost 2 bases; unmatched junction nucleotides: 5. This CDR3 is built from 16 residues. Germline CDR1 is MNHEY and CDR2 is SMNVEV (reference sequence). CDR3 sequence: CASSLTTSGVTDTQYF. In DNA, the CDR3 is TGTGCCAGCAGTTTAACGACTAGCGGAGTCACAGATACGCAGTATTTT.

This clone was observed once. The chain carries TRBV29-1 and TRBJ1-1, with a possible D match to TRBD1 (5 bases). The germline V and J ends were trimmed by 3 bases and 1 base, with 12 bases remaining between them. The CDR3 runs to 14 residues. The germline gives CDR1 SQVTM, CDR2 ANQGSEA. CDR3 region: CSVESRQSNTEAFF. CDR3 bases: TGCAGCGTTGAGAGTAGACAGTCGAACACTGAAGCTTTCTTT.

The chain has TRBV28 and TRBJ1-4; 8 bases are shared with TRBD1. The CDR3 runs 17 residues. Looked up from germline, CDR1 is MDHEN and CDR2 is SYDVKM. The V gene end was trimmed by 5 bases and the J gene end by 7 bases; junction bases not matched to a gene: 15. The CDR3 reads CASSGMVRGLWGEKLFF. The CDR3 DNA is TGTGCCAGCAGTGGGATGGTCAGGGGGCTTTGGGGTGAAAAACTGTTTTTT.

The chain has TRBV18 and TRBJ1-1, with 7 bases identical to TRBD1. J gave up 8 bases and V 5 bases, and 2 bases lay outside the gene matches. Germline CDR1 KGHSH, CDR2 LQKENI. This CDR3 has 11 residues. CDR3 sequence: CASSATGEAFF. The CDR3 DNA is TGTGCCAGCTCAGCGACAGGGGAAGCTTTCTTT. Full variable domain (rest looked up from reference TRBV18 and TRBJ1-1): NAGVMQNPRHLVRRRGQEARLRCSPMKGHSHVYWYRQLPEEGLKFMVYLQKENIIDESGMPKERFSAEFPKEGPSILRIQQVVRGDSAAYFCASSATGEAFFGQGTRLTVV.

The gene calls are TRBV4-2 and TRBJ2-3, with 9 bases fitting TRBD2. J was trimmed by 1 base and V by 3 bases; bases with no gene match: 5. Germline V lookup: CDR1 LGHNA, CDR2 YNFKEQ. The CDR3 contains 16 residues. The CDR3 DNA reads TGTGCCAGCAGCCAGAGACTAGCGGATGGCACAGATACGCAGTATTTT. It translates to CASSQRLADGTDTQYF.

This rearrangement joins TRBV28 to TRBJ2-1, with TRBD2 identical over 10 bases. From germline, CDR1 is MDHEN and CDR2 SYDVKM. J was trimmed by 1 base and V by 6 bases; bases with no gene match: 3. This CDR3 is built from 15 residues. This CDR3 reads CASRAGGMSYNEQFF. As DNA, the CDR3 is TGTGCCAGCAGAGCGGGAGGGATGTCCTACAATGAGCAGTTCTTC.

As for this clone: Other DNA sequences in this sample translate to the same CDR3. J is TRBJ1-5 and V is TRBV20-1, with no clear D. CDR1 DFQATT and CDR2 SNEGSKA come from the germline V gene (reference sequence). The CDR3 is made up of 11 amino acids. The V gene lost 3 bases and the J gene lost 6 bases, with 6 bases spanning the gap. The CDR3 bases are TGCAGTGCTAGTCTTGGTCAGCCCCAGCATTTT. Translation: CSASLGQPQHF.

The V and J genes are TRBV6-7 and TRBJ2-7; a weak D match, TRBD1 (5 bases). TRBV6-7 is marked as an open reading frame, function uncertain. The CDR3 loop spans 18 amino acids. V lost 4 bases and J lost 1, with 23 bases in between. CDR3 coding DNA: TGTGCCAGCAGTTTTTCTAAAAGGAGACAGACAGTTTCCTACGAGCAGTACTTC. This encodes CASSFSKRRQTVSYEQYF.

A single count supports this clone. This chain connects TRBV28 to TRBJ2-5, with a possible D match to TRBD2 (5 bases). Trimming cost V 5 bases and J 4 bases, with 26 bases left between them. This CDR3 is built from 18 residues. Looked up from germline, CDR1 is MDHEN and CDR2 is SYDVKM. CDR3 region: CASSPDLMGPLARETQYF. As DNA, the CDR3 is TGTGCCAGCAGTCCAGATTTGATGGGTCCGTTAGCGAGAGAGACCCAGTACTTC.

The chain joins TRBV7-2 to TRBJ2-5; D is possibly TRBD2 (6 bases). The CDR3 spans 12 residues. Germline V CDR1 and CDR2: SGHTA, FQGNSA. Trimming shortened V by 2 bases and J by 10 bases, and 11 bases separated the two germline ends. CDR3 bases: TGTGCCAGCAGCTTACCGGGAGTGTTCCAGTACTTC. Protein sequence: CASSLPGVFQYF.

The J gene is TRBJ2-1, the V gene TRBV5-1, with 7 nucleotides matching TRBD2. With V trimmed by 6 bases and J by 3 bases, 6 bases remained unmatched. CDR1 and CDR2 from the germline V gene are SGHRS and YFSETQ. This CDR3 has 14 residues. CDR3 amino acids: CASTLATFYNEQFF. The DNA for the CDR3 is TGCGCCAGCACACTAGCGACTTTCTACAATGAGCAGTTCTTC. The whole variable domain, filled in from reference TRBV5-1 and TRBJ2-1, reads KAGVTQTPRYLIKTRGQQVTLSCSPISGHRSVSWYQQTPGQGLQFLFEYFSETQRNKGNFPGRFSGRQFSNSRSEMNVSTLELGDSALYLCASTLATFYNEQFFGPGTRLTVL.

The V gene is TRBV4-2, the J gene TRBJ2-7; 7 nucleotides line up with TRBD2. After removal of 1 base from V and 6 bases from J, the junction contained 6 bases not matched to a gene. The germline V gene has CDR1 LGHNA and CDR2 YNFKEQ. The length of the CDR3 is 14 residues. CDR3 protein: CASSQALALGEQYF. DNA of the CDR3: TGTGCCAGCAGCCAAGCACTAGCGTTGGGCGAGCAGTACTTC.

Of note for this clone: Other DNA sequences in this sample translate to the same CDR3. This chain connects TRBV5-4 to TRBJ1-1, with a weak D call TRBD1 (5 bases). The germline V gene encodes CDR1 SGHNT and CDR2 YYREEE (reference sequence). Trimming pared 0 bases from V and 3 bases from J, leaving 9 bases between. This CDR3 contains 14 residues. CDR3 coding DNA: TGTGCCAGCAGCTTGGTTCGAGGGGACACTGAAGCTTTCTTT. As protein: CASSLVRGDTEAFF.

CDR3 in DNA: TGCGCCAGCAGCTCGGGGCACCGCGTGAACACTGAAGCTTTCTTT. This translates into CASSSGHRVNTEAFF. The V and J genes are TRBV5-1 and TRBJ1-1; a possible D gene is TRBD1 (5 bases). Germline loops: CDR1 SGHRS, CDR2 YFSETQ. The CDR3 contains 15 residues. V lost 3 bases and J 0 bases, leaving 12 bases between the germline ends.

The chain combines TRBV6-1 with TRBJ1-1; D perhaps matches TRBD1 (5 bases). V was shortened by 3 bases and J by 1 base, with 15 bases between the two germline ends. CDR1 MNHNS and CDR2 SASEGT come from the germline V gene. This CDR3 is built from 16 residues. CDR3 in amino acids: CASSDPRGKTNTEAFF. The CDR3 coding sequence is TGTGCCAGCAGTGACCCACGGGGGAAGACGAACACTGAAGCTTTCTTT.

This chain uses TRBV7-6 with TRBJ2-5, with D perhaps given as TRBD1 or TRBD2 (6 bases each). Trimming pared 5 bases from V and 2 bases from J, leaving 15 bases between. Germline V gene data show CDR1 as SGHVS and CDR2 as FNYEAQ. The CDR3 is 15 amino acids. The CDR3 nucleotides are TGTGCCAGCAGCAACCAGGGGAGGCGGCAAGAGACCCAGTACTTC. Translated, it gives CASSNQGRRQETQYF.